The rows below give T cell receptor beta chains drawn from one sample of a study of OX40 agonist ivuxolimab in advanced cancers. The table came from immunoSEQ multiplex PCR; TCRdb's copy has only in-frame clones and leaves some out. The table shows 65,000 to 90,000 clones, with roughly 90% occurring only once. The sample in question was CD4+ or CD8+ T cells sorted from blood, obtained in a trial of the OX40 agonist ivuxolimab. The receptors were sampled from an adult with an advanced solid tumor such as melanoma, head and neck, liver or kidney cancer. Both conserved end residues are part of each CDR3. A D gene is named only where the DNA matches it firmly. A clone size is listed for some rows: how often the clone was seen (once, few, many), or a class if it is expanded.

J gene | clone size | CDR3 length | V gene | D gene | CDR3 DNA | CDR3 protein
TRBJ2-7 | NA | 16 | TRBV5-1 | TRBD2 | TGCGCCAGCACACGGGAGGGGACCGGCCCCTCCGGAGAGCAGTACTTC | CASTREGTGPSGEQYF
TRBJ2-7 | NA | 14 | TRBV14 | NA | TGTGCCAGCAGCCAAGACCAACCTCGGGACGAGCAGTACTTC | CASSQDQPRDEQYF
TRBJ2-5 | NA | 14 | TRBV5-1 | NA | TGCGCCAGCAGCTTGGTTGACACGCAAGAGACCCAGTACTTC | CASSLVDTQETQYF
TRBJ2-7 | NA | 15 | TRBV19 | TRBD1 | TGTGCCAGTAGTACGACAGGGACGAGGATCTACGAGCAGTACTTC | CASSTTGTRIYEQYF
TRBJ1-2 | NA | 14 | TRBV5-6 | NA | TGTGCCAGCAGCCCCCCGAGCAGGCGGAGTGGCTACACCTTC | CASSPPSRRSGYTF
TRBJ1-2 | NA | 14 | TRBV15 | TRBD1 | TGTGCCACCAGTGCGGGGACAGGGGATAATGGCTACACCTTC | CATSAGTGDNGYTF
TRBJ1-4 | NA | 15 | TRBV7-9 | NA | TGTGCCAGCGCCAACATCGGGGGACGTAATGAAAAACTGTTTTTT | CASANIGGRNEKLFF
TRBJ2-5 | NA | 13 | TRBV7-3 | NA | TGTGCCAGCAGCCCCCAATGGGGAGAGACCCAGTACTTC | CASSPQWGETQYF
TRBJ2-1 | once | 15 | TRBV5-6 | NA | TGTGCCAGCAGCTTCGGGACTCTTATCTACAATGAGCAGTTCTTC | CASSFGTLIYNEQFF
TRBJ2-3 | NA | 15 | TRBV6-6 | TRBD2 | TGTGCCAGCAGCCACGGGGGGGGGAGCACAGATACGCAGTATTTT | CASSHGGGSTDTQYF
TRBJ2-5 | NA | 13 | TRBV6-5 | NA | TGTGCCAGCAGTTACTCGGAGGGGGGGACCCAGTACTTC | CASSYSEGGTQYF
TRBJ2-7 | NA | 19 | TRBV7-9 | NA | TGTGCCAGCAGCTTAGCGCGAGGATCTGGCGGGCAATTGGGGGGCGAGCAGTACTTC | CASSLARGSGGQLGGEQYF
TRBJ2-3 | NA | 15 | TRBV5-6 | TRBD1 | TGTGCCAGCAGCCAAAGACAGGGGCGCACAGATACGCAGTATTTT | CASSQRQGRTDTQYF
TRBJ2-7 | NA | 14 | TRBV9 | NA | TGTGCCAGCAGCGTAGGCTTGGGTTCCTACGAGCAGTACTTC | CASSVGLGSYEQYF
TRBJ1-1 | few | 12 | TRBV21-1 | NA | TGTGCCAGCACACCGAGGAACACTGAAGCTTTCTTT | CASTPRNTEAFF
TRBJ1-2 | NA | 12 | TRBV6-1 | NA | TGTGCCAGCAGACCTCCCGAGGGGGGCTACACCTTC | CASRPPEGGYTF
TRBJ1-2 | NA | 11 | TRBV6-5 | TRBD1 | TGTGCCAGTCGAACAGGGGATGGCTACACCTTC | CASRTGDGYTF
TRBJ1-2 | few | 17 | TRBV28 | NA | TGTGCCAGCAGTCCTGTAGGTCAGGGGCGCGGCGGCCGTGGCTACACCTTC | CASSPVGQGRGGRGYTF
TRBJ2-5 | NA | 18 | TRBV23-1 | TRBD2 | TGCGCCAGCAGTTTCAAGAGGCTTGGGACTACCCACCAAGAGACCCAGTACTTC | CASSFKRLGTTHQETQYF
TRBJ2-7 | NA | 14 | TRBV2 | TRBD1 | TGTGCCAGCAGTGGGGACAGCCCTTCCTACGAGCAGTACTTC | CASSGDSPSYEQYF
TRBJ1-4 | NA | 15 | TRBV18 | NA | TGTGCCAGCTCCTCCCGGCGGACAACTAATGAAAAACTGTTTTTT | CASSSRRTTNEKLFF
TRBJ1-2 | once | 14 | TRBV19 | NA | TGTGCCAGTAGTATAGCAGCCTCGAACTATGGCTACACCTTC | CASSIAASNYGYTF
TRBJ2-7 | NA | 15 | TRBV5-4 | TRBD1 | TGTGCCAGCAGCGGAAAGGGACAGGGGGCCTACGAGCAGTACTTC | CASSGKGQGAYEQYF
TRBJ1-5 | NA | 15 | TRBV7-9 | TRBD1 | TGTGCCAGCAGCTCTTCCGGGACAGGGTCTCAGCCCCAGCATTTT | CASSSSGTGSQPQHF
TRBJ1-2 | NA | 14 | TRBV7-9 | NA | TGTGCCAGCAGCTCCTGGACAGCTAACTATGGCTACACCTTC | CASSSWTANYGYTF